Shown below are 18 T cell receptor beta chains from a single sample sequenced in a study of T cell changes during pregnancy in multiple sclerosis. The data were produced by immunoSEQ multiplex PCR, yet TCRdb's version contains in-frame clones alone and is incomplete. Counted here are some 110,000 clones, about 94% occurring once; the ten biggest clones make up 1.5% to 1.7%. Sequencing used peripheral blood, obtained in the third trimester of pregnancy. The receptors shown here come from a female donor with multiple sclerosis, enrolled in a pregnancy study.

The V call is TRBV5-6, the J call TRBJ1-5; D is uncertain. V was trimmed by 4 bases and J by 3 bases, leaving 8 bases between them. The CDR3 contains 13 residues. Germline CDR1 and CDR2: SGHDT and YYEEEE. CDR3: CASSLGYNQPQHF. The CDR3 DNA sequence: TGTGCCAGCAGCCTAGGCTACAATCAGCCCCAGCATTTT.

This chain uses TRBV27 with TRBJ2-5, with D perhaps TRBD1 (6 bases). Trimming stripped 3 bases from V and 2 bases from J, with 16 bases between. The CDR3 sequence is 16 residues long. Germline loops: CDR1 MNHEY, CDR2 SMNVEV (reference sequence). Here the CDR3 reads CASSLIGTNPQETQYF. Written as DNA, the CDR3 is TGTGCCAGCAGTTTGATAGGGACAAACCCTCAAGAGACCCAGTACTTC.

The chain recombines TRBV19 with TRBJ1-4, with a possible D match to TRBD1 (5 bases). This CDR3 comprises 16 residues. CDR1 is LNHDA, CDR2 SQIVND, per germline (reference sequence). Trimming removed 5 bases at V and 11 bases at J, with 24 bases between. CDR3 nucleotide sequence: TGTGCCAGTAGTCGGTCGGGAGGGGTTGTTGGGGAGAAACTGTTTTTT. Translated: CASSRSGGVVGEKLFF.

The chain joins TRBV5-6 to TRBJ1-4; 8 bases map to TRBD1. The CDR3 spans 14 residues. CDR1 is SGHDT and CDR2 is YYEEEE in the germline V gene. The junction had 4 bases not matched to a gene; V was cut back by 4 bases and J by 5 bases. CDR3 sequence (DNA): TGTGCCAGCAGCAGGACAGGGTGGAATGAAAAACTGTTTTTT. This translates into CASSRTGWNEKLFF.

The chain uses TRBV23-1 and TRBJ2-7; TRBD1 matches at 9 bases. Being an ORF, TRBV23-1 has a function that is uncertain. The CDR3 has 15 residues. The V and J ends lost 4 bases and 2 bases, in that order; junction bases with no gene match: 6. This chain's CDR3 is CASSPRDRVTYEQYF. The CDR3 coding sequence is TGCGCCAGCAGTCCCAGGGACAGGGTTACCTACGAGCAGTACTTC.

The rearrangement joins TRBV5-1 to TRBJ1-1; D uncertain. Per the germline V gene, CDR1 is SGHRS and CDR2 is YFSETQ. This CDR3 is built from 15 residues. Trimming stripped 0 bases from V and 0 bases from J, with 9 bases between. The CDR3 here is CASSLVPGMNTEAFF. DNA of the CDR3: TGCGCCAGCAGCTTGGTCCCGGGGATGAACACTGAAGCTTTCTTT.

The V and J genes are TRBV28 and TRBJ2-7; 14 positions agree with TRBD2. Germline V gene data show CDR1 as MDHEN and CDR2 as SYDVKM. Losses at the gene ends were 6 bases for V and 3 bases for J; bases not matched to a gene: 10. The CDR3 is made up of 17 amino acids. Written as DNA, the CDR3 is TGTGCCAGCAGCAACACGGGGACTAGCGGGAGTTTCTACGAGCAGTACTTC. Amino acids: CASSNTGTSGSFYEQYF.

The rearrangement joins TRBV28 to TRBJ2-5, with 14 bases identical to TRBD2. Germline loops: CDR1 MDHEN, CDR2 SYDVKM. The ends lost 10 bases at V and 4 bases at J; junction bases unmatched: 11. CDR3 length equals 16 residues. The CDR3 loop is CATTGTSGSRGETQYF. In DNA, the CDR3 is TGTGCCACCACCGGGACTAGCGGGAGTAGGGGAGAGACCCAGTACTTC.

The chain links TRBV9 to TRBJ2-7; no firm D call. Germline assignment: CDR1 SGDLS and CDR2 YYNGEE. V was shortened by 0 bases and J by 4 bases, with 14 bases between the two germline ends. This CDR3 contains 15 residues. CDR3 nucleotides: TGTGCCAGCAGCGTAGCGACCGCTGAGACTTACGAGCAGTACTTC. This encodes CASSVATAETYEQYF.

The chain uses TRBV6-5 and TRBJ1-1; 9 nucleotides align to TRBD1. Looked up from germline, CDR1 is MNHEY and CDR2 is SVGAGI. J gave up 4 bases and V 7 bases, and 7 bases lay outside the gene matches. The CDR3 length is 14 residues. The CDR3 reads CASIRDRVGTEAFF. The CDR3 DNA follows: TGTGCCAGCATCCGGGACAGGGTGGGCACTGAAGCTTTCTTT.

This chain joins TRBV15 and TRBJ2-1, with D possibly TRBD2 on 6 matching bases. This CDR3 contains 16 residues. Germline CDR1 is LNHNV and CDR2 is YYDKDF (reference sequence). The V end lost 0 bases, the J end lost 8 bases, and 17 bases lay between the germline ends. CDR3 nucleotides: TGTGCCACCAGCAGAGATATCGGCGGGAAGGGGTATGAGCAGTTCTTC. The encoded protein is CATSRDIGGKGYEQFF. Together with reference TRBV15 and TRBJ2-1, the CDR3 gives the full variable domain: DAMVIQNPRYQVTQFGKPVTLSCSQTLNHNVMYWYQQKSSQAPKLLFHYYDKDFNNEADTPDNFQSRRPNTSFCFLDIRSPGLGDTAMYLCATSRDIGGKGYEQFFGPGTRLTVL.

This chain uses TRBV6-5 with TRBJ2-3, with D maybe TRBD2 (6 bases). This CDR3 contains 13 residues. V shed 0 bases and J shed 8 bases, with 9 bases lying between them. Looked up from germline, CDR1 is MNHEY and CDR2 is SVGAGI. The CDR3: CASSYSMGGTQYF. The CDR3 nucleotides are TGTGCCAGCAGTTACTCGATGGGGGGTACGCAGTATTTT.

The CDR3 here is CASSGRVGSTDTQYF. Written as DNA, the CDR3 is TGTGCCAGCAGCGGCAGGGTTGGGAGCACAGATACGCAGTATTTT. This chain joins TRBV5-5 and TRBJ2-3; D perhaps matches TRBD1 (5 bases). Between the trimmed V and J ends, which lost 4 bases and 0 bases, there was a span of 12 bases. The germline V gene encodes CDR1 SGHKS and CDR2 YYEKEE (reference sequence). The CDR3 is made up of 15 amino acids.

The chain couples TRBV6-5 to TRBJ2-7; D unclear. This CDR3 region has 14 residues. Germline V gene sequence: CDR1 MNHEY, CDR2 SVGAGI. V was pared by 4 bases and J by 5 bases, with 15 bases between. CDR3 region: CASSSPGSTDEQYF. The DNA of the CDR3 is TGTGCCAGCAGTTCCCCGGGTTCGACCGACGAGCAGTACTTC.

The chain joins TRBV2 to TRBJ2-1; a weak D match, TRBD2 (6 bases). The CDR3 is 13 amino acids. Germline assignment: CDR1 SNHLY and CDR2 FYNNEI. V was cut by 6 bases and J by 9 bases, with 15 bases left in between. CDR3 sequence reads: CASSAPVGGEQFF. The CDR3 DNA follows: TGTGCCAGCAGCGCGCCCGTGGGGGGTGAGCAGTTCTTC.

The rearrangement joins TRBV5-6 to TRBJ1-3; D gene uncertain. The CDR3 consists of 15 residues. Between the trimmed V and J ends, which lost 0 bases and 2 bases, there was a span of 9 bases. Germline CDR1 reads SGHDT; CDR2 reads YYEEEE. The CDR3 DNA follows: TGTGCCAGCAGCTTGGTCGCGGGCCCTGGAAACACCATATATTTT. This sequence encodes CASSLVAGPGNTIYF.

The chain employs TRBV2 and TRBJ1-2; D perhaps matches TRBD1 (6 bases). CDR3 length: 16 residues. V lost 0 bases and J lost 4, with 15 bases in between. The germline V gene encodes CDR1 SNHLY and CDR2 FYNNEI. The CDR3 protein is CASSEALPGDVYGYTF. CDR3 sequence (DNA): TGTGCCAGCAGTGAAGCGCTTCCAGGGGATGTCTATGGCTACACCTTC.

In this sample, this clone turned up once. The chain recombines TRBV19 with TRBJ1-4, with D possibly matching TRBD1 (6 bases). Germline-derived CDR1 and CDR2 are LNHDA and SQIVND (reference sequence). The CDR3 runs 11 residues. Trimming removed 6 bases at V and 12 bases at J, with 11 bases between. CDR3 region: CASSSYRELFF. DNA for the CDR3: TGTGCCAGTAGCTCGTACAGGGAACTGTTTTTT.